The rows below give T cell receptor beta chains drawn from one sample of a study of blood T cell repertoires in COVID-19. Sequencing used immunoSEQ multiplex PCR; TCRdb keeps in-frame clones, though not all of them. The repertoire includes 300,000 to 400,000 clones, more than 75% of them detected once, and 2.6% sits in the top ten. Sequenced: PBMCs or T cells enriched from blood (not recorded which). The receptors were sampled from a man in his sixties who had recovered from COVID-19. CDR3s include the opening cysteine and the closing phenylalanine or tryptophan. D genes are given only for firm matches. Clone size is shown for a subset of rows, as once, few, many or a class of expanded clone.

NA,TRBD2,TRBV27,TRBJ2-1,TGTGCCAGCGCAACCTTTGCGCGGGGGATCCTCTACAATGAGCAGTTCTTC,CASATFARGILYNEQFF
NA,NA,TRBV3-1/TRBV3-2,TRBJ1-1,TGTGCCAGCAGCCAAGGACAGGTGAACACTGAAGCTTTCTTT,CASSQGQVNTEAFF
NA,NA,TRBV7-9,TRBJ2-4,TGTGCCAGCAGCTCGGGTGCTACCAAAAACATTCAGTACTTC,CASSSGATKNIQYF
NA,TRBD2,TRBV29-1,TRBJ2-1,TGCAGCGCAAAGGGACTAGCGGGATTCAATGAGCAGTTCTTC,CSAKGLAGFNEQFF
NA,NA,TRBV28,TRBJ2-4,TGTGCCAGCAGTTTAGGGGCAGGTGCGGACATTCAGTACTTC,CASSLGAGADIQYF
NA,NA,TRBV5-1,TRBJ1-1,TGCGCCAGCAGCTTGGAGGAAGTGACTGCGGGGCAAGCTTTCTTT,CASSLEEVTAGQAFF
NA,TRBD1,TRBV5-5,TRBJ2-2,TGTGCCAGCAGCTTCGGACAGGGAAAAGGGGAGCTGTTTTTT,CASSFGQGKGELFF
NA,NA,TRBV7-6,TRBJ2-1,TGTGCCAGCAGCTCCGGGGTGGCTTTTTACAATGAGCAGTTCTTC,CASSSGVAFYNEQFF
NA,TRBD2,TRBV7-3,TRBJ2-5,TGTGCCAGCAGCTCGGGACTAGCGGAGCTAGGGGAGACCCAGTACTTC,CASSSGLAELGETQYF
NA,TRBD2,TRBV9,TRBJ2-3,TGTGCCAGCAGCGGACTAGCGGGAGGATTGACTAGCACAGATACGCAGTATTTT,CASSGLAGGLTSTDTQYF
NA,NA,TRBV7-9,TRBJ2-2,TGTGCCAGCAGCTTGGGACAACGGGAGCTGTTTTTT,CASSLGQRELFF
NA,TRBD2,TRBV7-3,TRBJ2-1,TGTGCCAGCAGCTTAACTGGCGGGAGGGCCTCCAATGAGCAGTTCTTC,CASSLTGGRASNEQFF
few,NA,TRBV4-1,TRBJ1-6,TGCGCCAGCAGCCAAGAATCGATTACCTACGTGTTTTCACCCCTCCACTTT,CASSQESITYVFSPLHF
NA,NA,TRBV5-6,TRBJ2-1,TGTGCCAGCAGCTTGACAGGAGTGAGGACCTACAATGAGCAGTTCTTC,CASSLTGVRTYNEQFF
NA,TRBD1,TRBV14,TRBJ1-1,TGTGCCAGCAGCCCCTCCAGGGGGTCGAGGACTGAAGCTTTCTTT,CASSPSRGSRTEAFF
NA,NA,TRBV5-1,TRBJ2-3,TGCGCCAGCAGTAATGGACTGAGGAGCACAGATACGCAGTATTTT,CASSNGLRSTDTQYF
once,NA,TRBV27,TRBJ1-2,TGTGCCAGCAGTTTAAATTGGTTGAGGGGGGGTGGCTACACCTTC,CASSLNWLRGGGYTF
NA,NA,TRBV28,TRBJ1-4,TGTGCCAGCAGTCACGATGGAGGGTCTAATGAAAAACTGTTTTTT,CASSHDGGSNEKLFF
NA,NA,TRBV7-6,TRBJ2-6,TGTGCCAGCAGCCTCCCGGCGGGGTTAGCTTTCACTGGGGCCAACGTCCTGACTTTC,CASSLPAGLAFTGANVLTF
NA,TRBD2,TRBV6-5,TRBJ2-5,TGTGCCAGCAGTTACAGTGGACTAGCGGCACAAGAGACCCAGTACTTC,CASSYSGLAAQETQYF
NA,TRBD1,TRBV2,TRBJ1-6,TGTGCCAGCACCCCGGGACAGGGAAGGTCACCCCTCCACTTT,CASTPGQGRSPLHF
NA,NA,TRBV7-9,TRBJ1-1,TGTGCCAGCAGCTTCAGCGCCCTAGACACTGAAGCTTTCTTT,CASSFSALDTEAFF
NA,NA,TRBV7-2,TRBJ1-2,TGTGCCAGCAGCATCCAAAACGGGGGCTATGGCTACACCTTC,CASSIQNGGYGYTF
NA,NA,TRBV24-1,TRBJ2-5,TGTGCCACCAGTCCCGGCGAAAGAGGACAAGAGACCCAGTACTTC,CATSPGERGQETQYF
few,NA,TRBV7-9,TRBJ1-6,TGTGCCAGCAGCTCCGAGGGGGGGTTACCCCTCCACTTT,CASSSEGGLPLHF
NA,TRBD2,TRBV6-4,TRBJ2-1,TGTGCCAGCAGTGACTCGAGTCAGCGGGGGGGCTTGCATGAGCAGTTCTTC,CASSDSSQRGGLHEQFF
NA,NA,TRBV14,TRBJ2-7,TGTGCCAGCAGCCAATGGTACAGGGAATACGAGCAGTACTTC,CASSQWYREYEQYF
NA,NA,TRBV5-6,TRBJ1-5,TGTGCCAGCAGCCGGTCGGTCTTAAGCAATCAGCCCCAGCATTTT,CASSRSVLSNQPQHF
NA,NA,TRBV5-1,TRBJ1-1,TGCGCCAGCAGAATTCGGGACACGGTCACTGAAGCTTTCTTT,CASRIRDTVTEAFF
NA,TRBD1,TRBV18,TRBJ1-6,TGTGCCAGCTCACAGGACAGGGAGGCTTCACCCCTCCACTTT,CASSQDREASPLHF
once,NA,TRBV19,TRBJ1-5,TGTGCCAGTAGTATCAACTATAGCAATCAGCCCCAGCATTTT,CASSINYSNQPQHF
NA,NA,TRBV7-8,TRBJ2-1,TGTGCCAGCAGCCTCCTTCCATCCGGGACTGGACACAATGAGCAGTTCTTC,CASSLLPSGTGHNEQFF
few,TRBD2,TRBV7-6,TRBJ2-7,TGTGCCAGCAGCTCCTGGCCACGGACTAGCGGGAGAGTGAGGGAGCAGTACTTC,CASSSWPRTSGRVREQYF
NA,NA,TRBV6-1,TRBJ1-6,TGTGCCAGCAGTGAACAGAACAGGGCGGGTTCACCCCTCCACTTT,CASSEQNRAGSPLHF
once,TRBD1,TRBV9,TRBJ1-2,TGTGCCAGCAGCGTGGATACAGGGGCCATAGGCTACACCTTC,CASSVDTGAIGYTF
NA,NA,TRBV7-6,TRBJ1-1,TGTGCCAGCAGCTTAGGGGGGGGATTGGCTTTCTTT,CASSLGGGLAFF
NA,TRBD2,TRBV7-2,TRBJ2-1,TGTGCCAGCAGCACGGGACTAGCGGGGCCCTACAATGAGCAGTTCTTC,CASSTGLAGPYNEQFF
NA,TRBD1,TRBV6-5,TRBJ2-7,TGTGCCAGCAGAACCGGGACAGGGTCCTACGAGCAGTACTTC,CASRTGTGSYEQYF
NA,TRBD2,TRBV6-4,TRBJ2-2,TGTGCCAGCAGTGCCAAAGGACTAGCGGCACTTACCGACACCGGGGAGCTGTTTTTT,CASSAKGLAALTDTGELFF
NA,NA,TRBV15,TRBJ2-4,TGTGCCACCAGCAGAGCAGGGGAGAACATTCAGTACTTC,CATSRAGENIQYF
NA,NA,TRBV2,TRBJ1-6,TGTGCCAGCGTTGTCGGGAGGACACCCCTCCACTTT,CASVVGRTPLHF
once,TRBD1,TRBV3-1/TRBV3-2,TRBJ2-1,TGTGCCAGCAGCCCCGGACAGGGAGCGTACAATGAGCAGTTCTTC,CASSPGQGAYNEQFF
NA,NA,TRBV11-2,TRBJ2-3,TGTGCCAGCAGCCAAGGACTTACCTTCACAGATACGCAGTATTTT,CASSQGLTFTDTQYF
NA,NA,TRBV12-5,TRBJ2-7,TGTGCTAGTGGTTTGGTACTTGAGACAGCTGTCGCCGAGCAGTACTTC,CASGLVLETAVAEQYF
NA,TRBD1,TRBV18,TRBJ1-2,TGTGCCAGCTCACCACCCTCCCTGGACAGGGGAGATGGCTACACCTTC,CASSPPSLDRGDGYTF